The T cell receptor (beta chain) under discussion was sequenced for a study of T cell repertoires in cytomegalovirus infection. In the study overall: Use of recently identified HLA-C-restricted and well-studied HLA-B-restricted CMV epitopes was part of the study. Carrying CMV and the relevant HLA type showed in public TCR beta signatures.

The germline V gene encodes CDR1 MNHEY and CDR2 SVGEGT. Trimming pared 0 bases from V and 9 bases from J, leaving 5 bases between. The CDR3 has 12 residues. Notes on the study in general: Dominating the ex vivo response were HLA-C-restricted CMV-specific TCR beta clonotypes.

TCRdb analysed the reads with MiXCR anew, one entry per CDR3 protein. The sample lists about 770,000 distinct CDR3 sequences, almost 30% seen once, with approximately 14% in the top ten. Regarding this clonotype: As yet, its antigen is unknown.

This sequence originates from a human donor in good health (CMV status not recorded). Some clones in this sample may be carry-over from other donors' samples. The starting material was cultured CD8+ T cells from PBMCs, obtained from culture after CMV antigen stimulation. V is TRBV6-2 or TRBV6-3 and J is TRBJ2-2, with no clear D. CDR3 DNA sequence: TGTGCCAGCAGTTACTCCTCTCGGGAGCTGTTTTTT. Encoded protein: CASSYSSRELFF.